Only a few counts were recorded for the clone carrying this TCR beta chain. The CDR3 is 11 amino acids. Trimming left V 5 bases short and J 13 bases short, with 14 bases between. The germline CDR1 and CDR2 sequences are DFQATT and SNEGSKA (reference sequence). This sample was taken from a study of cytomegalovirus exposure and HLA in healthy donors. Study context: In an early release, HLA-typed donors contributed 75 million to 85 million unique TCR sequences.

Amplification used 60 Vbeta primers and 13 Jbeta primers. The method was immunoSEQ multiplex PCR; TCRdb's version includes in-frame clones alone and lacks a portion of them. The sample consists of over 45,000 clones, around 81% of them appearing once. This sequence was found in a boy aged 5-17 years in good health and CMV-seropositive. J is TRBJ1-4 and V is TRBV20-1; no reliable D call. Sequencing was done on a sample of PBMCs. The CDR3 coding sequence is TGCAGTGCTGGAGGAGATCAAGTACTGTTTTTT. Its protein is CSAGGDQVLFF.